These 16 T cell receptor beta chains were sequenced from one sample in a study of CD8 T cells in Susac syndrome (dated by TCRdb to about 2019). The library was generated by the immunoSEQ multiplex PCR assay. RNA was extracted using the RNeasy kit, and about 0.5 to 1 ug of the RNA was reverse transcribed with random hexamers. The raw public data were reprocessed by TCRdb itself: fastp quality trimming at Q25, MiXCR clonotype calling, in-frame beta chains only. Rows with one shared CDR3 protein collapse into an entry with the most common genes and DNA. The sample data list 180,000 or so distinct CDR3 sequences, and roughly 95% of these were observed just once. The ten largest clones add up to 0.1% of the sample. Material for sequencing was CD4+ T cells from PBMCs. These TCRs come from a human donor in good health.

A single count supports this clonotype. This rearrangement joins TRBV6-6 to TRBJ2-1; perhaps TRBD2 as D (5 bases). The germline CDR1 and CDR2 sequences are MNHNY and SVGAGI (reference sequence). This CDR3 has 15 residues. The germline V and J ends were trimmed by 2 bases and 0 bases, with 8 bases remaining between them. CDR3 amino acids: CASSYRAGSYNEQFF. The CDR3 DNA follows: TGTGCCAGCAGTTACAGGGCGGGCTCCTACAATGAGCAGTTCTTC.

The rearrangement uses TRBV13 and TRBJ2-7; perhaps TRBD2 as D (6 bases). The CDR3 is made up of 15 amino acids. Trimming removed 8 bases at V and 2 bases at J, with 19 bases between. Germline V gene sequence: CDR1 PRHDT, CDR2 FYEKMQ (reference sequence). CDR3 DNA: TGTGCCAGCCGGGGAGCAGGTAGCGGAGCCTACGAGCAGTACTTC. Translating gives CASRGAGSGAYEQYF.

This chain uses TRBV6-5 with TRBJ1-5; D remains unclear. The CDR3 has 13 amino acids. The V end was cut by 2 bases, the J end by 7 bases, with 9 bases between. The germline gives CDR1 MNHEY, CDR2 SVGAGI. The CDR3 loop is CASSYERQQPQHF. DNA for the CDR3: TGTGCCAGCAGTTACGAGCGGCAGCAGCCCCAGCATTTT.

The V gene is TRBV27, the J gene TRBJ1-5; weak D call: TRBD1 (5 bases). Trimming took off 5 bases at V and 4 bases at J, with 15 bases between the two ends. The CDR3 totals 15 residues. Germline lookup yields CDR1 MNHEY and CDR2 SMNVEV (reference sequence). CDR3 sequence reads: CASSPYRDQNQPQHF. Written as DNA, the CDR3 is TGTGCCAGCAGTCCATACCGGGACCAAAATCAGCCCCAGCATTTT.

V is TRBV27 and J is TRBJ2-3; 8 bases match TRBD1. The CDR3 sequence is 14 residues long. With 5 bases clipped from V and 4 bases from J, the junction kept 5 bases outside the gene matches. Germline V gene sequence: CDR1 MNHEY, CDR2 SMNVEV (reference sequence). The CDR3 DNA reads TGTGCCAGCAGTCCCAGGACAGGGCCAGATACGCAGTATTTT. This codes for CASSPRTGPDTQYF.

The chain carries TRBV20-1 and TRBJ2-7, with D possibly being TRBD2 (5 bases). CDR1 DFQATT and CDR2 SNEGSKA come from the germline V gene (reference sequence). Between the trimmed V and J ends, which lost 4 bases and 6 bases, there was a span of 25 bases. The CDR3 extends over 16 amino acids. CDR3 amino acids: CSAIPPWGDDAPEQYF. The CDR3 DNA is TGCAGTGCTATCCCCCCGTGGGGAGACGACGCCCCCGAGCAGTACTTC.

The gene calls are TRBV30 and TRBJ2-1, with 10 bases matching TRBD2. V dropped 4 bases and J dropped 8; count of bases not matched to a gene: 8. The CDR3 is 14 residues long. Germline CDR1 GTSNPN, CDR2 SVGIG (reference sequence). As DNA, the CDR3 is TGTGCCTGGAAACCTCTAGCGGGAGTCCATGAGCAGTTCTTC. This translates into CAWKPLAGVHEQFF.

J is TRBJ1-5 and V is TRBV4-3, with a tentative D call TRBD1 (5 bases). The CDR3 contains 15 residues. Trimming took 3 bases from V and 2 from J, leaving 11 bases between them. Germline CDR1 reads LGHNA; CDR2 reads YSLEER. For the CDR3, the DNA is TGCGCCAGCAGCCAGTCAGGGTTGGGCAATCAGCCCCAGCATTTT. Amino acids: CASSQSGLGNQPQHF.

The CDR3 sequence is CAWSSLAGQETQYF. The CDR3 DNA is TGTGCCTGGAGCTCACTAGCGGGACAAGAGACCCAGTACTTC. The genes are TRBV30 and TRBJ2-5, with 10 bases matching TRBD2. Trimming removed 3 bases from V and 2 bases from J; junction bases left unmatched: 3. Germline CDR1 GTSNPN, CDR2 SVGIG (reference sequence). The CDR3 runs to 14 residues.

This chain uses TRBV4-3 with TRBJ2-7, with 7 positions matching TRBD1. Germline V gene lookup returns CDR1 LGHNA and CDR2 YSLEER. Trimming cost V 4 bases and J 3 bases; bases outside gene matches: 6. CDR3 length: 14 amino acids. CDR3 sequence reads: CASSRETGLYEQYF. Here the CDR3 DNA reads TGCGCCAGCAGCCGCGAGACAGGGCTCTACGAGCAGTACTTC.

The CDR3 protein is CAWGQGNYGYTF. For the CDR3, the DNA is TGTGCCTGGGGACAGGGGAACTATGGCTACACCTTC. The V and J genes are TRBV30 and TRBJ1-2, with 9 bases that match TRBD1. V dropped 5 bases and J dropped 2; count of bases not matched to a gene: 0. The CDR3 consists of 12 residues. Germline CDR1 is GTSNPN and CDR2 is SVGIG (reference sequence).

This chain connects TRBV20-1 to TRBJ2-5; no firm D call. This CDR3 contains 12 residues. In germline, CDR1 is DFQATT, CDR2 SNEGSKA (reference sequence). V lost 3 bases to trimming and J lost 4 bases, with 9 bases between them. The CDR3 reads CSASLDLETQYF. The CDR3 DNA follows: TGCAGTGCTAGTTTGGATTTAGAGACCCAGTACTTC.

V usage is TRBV3-1 and J usage is TRBJ2-2, with TRBD1 as a possible D gene (5 bases). Germline V gene sequence: CDR1 LGHDT, CDR2 YNNKEL (reference sequence). The CDR3 is 12 amino acids. V dropped 3 bases and J dropped 7 bases, with 6 bases sitting between them. The CDR3 DNA follows: TGTGCCAGCAGCCAGGGGCACGGGGAGCTGTTTTTT. It codes for CASSQGHGELFF. The complete variable domain, with remaining parts taken from reference TRBV3-1 and TRBJ2-2, reads DTAVSQTPKYLVTQMGNDKSIKCEQNLGHDTMYWYKQDSKKFLKIMFSYNNKELIINETVPNRFSPKSPDKAHLNLHINSLELGDSAVYFCASSQGHGELFFGEGSRLTVL.

The V and J genes are TRBV27 and TRBJ2-3; 8 nucleotides align to TRBD2. Unmatched junction bases numbered 6, after V lost 10 bases and J lost 0 bases. The CDR3 runs to 14 residues. Per germline, CDR1 MNHEY and CDR2 SMNVEV (reference sequence). CDR3 sequence (DNA): TGTGCCACTCGACTAGCGCAAAGCACAGATACGCAGTATTTT. This encodes CATRLAQSTDTQYF.

The sample holds a few counts of this clonotype. The J gene is TRBJ2-1, the V gene TRBV7-2; D might be TRBD1 or TRBD2, each matching 6 bases. The CDR3 is 14 amino acids. Germline CDR1 SGHTA, CDR2 FQGNSA. V was cut by 3 bases and J by 9 bases, with 15 bases left in between. CDR3 coding DNA: TGTGCCAGCAGCTTTTCGGGGGCTTTGGGTGAGCAGTTCTTC. Residues: CASSFSGALGEQFF. Full variable domain (missing parts from reference TRBV7-2 and TRBJ2-1): GAGVSQSPSNKVTEKGKDVELRCDPISGHTALYWYRQSLGQGLEFLIYFQGNSAPDKSGLPSDRFSAERTGGSVSTLTIQRTQQEDSAVYLCASSFSGALGEQFFGPGTRLTVL.

The J gene is TRBJ2-7, the V gene TRBV28, with D maybe TRBD1 (7 bases). V was clipped by 5 bases and J by 2 bases, with 16 bases between them. The length of the CDR3 is 15 residues. From germline, CDR1 is MDHEN and CDR2 SYDVKM. The CDR3 DNA is TGTGCCAGCAGTACCGGGGGACAGAAGGCCTACGAGCAGTACTTC. It translates to CASSTGGQKAYEQYF.